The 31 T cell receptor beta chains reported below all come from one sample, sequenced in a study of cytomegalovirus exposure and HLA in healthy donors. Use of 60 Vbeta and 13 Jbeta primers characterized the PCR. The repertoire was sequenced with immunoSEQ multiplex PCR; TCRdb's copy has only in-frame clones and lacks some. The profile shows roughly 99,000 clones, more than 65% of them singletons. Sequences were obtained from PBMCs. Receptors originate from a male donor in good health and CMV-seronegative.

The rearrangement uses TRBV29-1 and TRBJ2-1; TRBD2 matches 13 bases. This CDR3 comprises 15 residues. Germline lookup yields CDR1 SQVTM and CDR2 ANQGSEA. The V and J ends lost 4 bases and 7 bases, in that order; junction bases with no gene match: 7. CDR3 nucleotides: TGCAGCGTTGCAACACTACTAGCGGGGGGGAATGAGCAGTTCTTC. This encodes CSVATLLAGGNEQFF.

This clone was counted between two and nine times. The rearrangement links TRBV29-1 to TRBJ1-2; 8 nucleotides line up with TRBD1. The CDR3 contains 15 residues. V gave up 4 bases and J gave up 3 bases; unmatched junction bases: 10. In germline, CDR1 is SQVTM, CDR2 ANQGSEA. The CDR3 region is CSVGVSGGLYYGYTF. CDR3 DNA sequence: TGCAGCGTTGGGGTGTCAGGGGGCCTCTACTATGGCTACACCTTC.

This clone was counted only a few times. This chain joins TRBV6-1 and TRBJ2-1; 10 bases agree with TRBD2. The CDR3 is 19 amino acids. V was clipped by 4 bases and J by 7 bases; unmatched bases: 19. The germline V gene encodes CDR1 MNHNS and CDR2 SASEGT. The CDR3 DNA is TGTGCCAGCAGTGGGGCGGGCACTAGCGGGAAAACTGGGGTAAATGAGCAGTTCTTC. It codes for CASSGAGTSGKTGVNEQFF.

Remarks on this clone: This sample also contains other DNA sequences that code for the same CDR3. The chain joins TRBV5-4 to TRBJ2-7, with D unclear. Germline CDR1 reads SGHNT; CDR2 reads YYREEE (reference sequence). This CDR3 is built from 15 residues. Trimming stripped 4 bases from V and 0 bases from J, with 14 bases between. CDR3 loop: CASSLGNSPSYEQYF. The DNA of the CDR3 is TGTGCCAGCAGCCTGGGTAATAGCCCCTCCTACGAGCAGTACTTC.

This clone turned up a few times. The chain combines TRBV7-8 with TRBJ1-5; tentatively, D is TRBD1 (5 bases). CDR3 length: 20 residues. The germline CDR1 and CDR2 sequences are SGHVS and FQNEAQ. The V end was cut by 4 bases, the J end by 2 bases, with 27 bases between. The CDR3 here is CASSSGVGRVGNSRNQPQHF. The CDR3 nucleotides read TGTGCCAGCAGCTCGGGGGTTGGCAGGGTGGGTAATAGTCGCAATCAGCCCCAGCATTTT.

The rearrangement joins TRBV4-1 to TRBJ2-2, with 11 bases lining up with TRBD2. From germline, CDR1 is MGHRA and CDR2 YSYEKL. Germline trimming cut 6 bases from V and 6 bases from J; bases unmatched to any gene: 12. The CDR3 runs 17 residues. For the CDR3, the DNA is TGCGCCAGCAGTCATATGCTGGCTAGCGGGAGGTCCGGGGAGCTGTTTTTT. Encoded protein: CASSHMLASGRSGELFF.

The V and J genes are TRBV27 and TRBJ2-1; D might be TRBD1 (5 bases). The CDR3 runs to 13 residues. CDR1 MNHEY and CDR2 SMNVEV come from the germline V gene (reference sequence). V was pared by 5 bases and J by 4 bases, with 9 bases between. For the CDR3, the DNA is TGTGCCAGCAGTGCACAGGTTTACAATGAGCAGTTCTTC. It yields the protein CASSAQVYNEQFF.

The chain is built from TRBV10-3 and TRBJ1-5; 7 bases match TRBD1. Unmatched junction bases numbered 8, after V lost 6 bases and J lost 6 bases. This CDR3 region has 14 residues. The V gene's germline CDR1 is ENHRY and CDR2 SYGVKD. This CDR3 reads CAIRDTGDSQPQHF. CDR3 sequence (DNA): TGTGCCATCAGGGATACAGGGGATAGTCAGCCCCAGCATTTT.

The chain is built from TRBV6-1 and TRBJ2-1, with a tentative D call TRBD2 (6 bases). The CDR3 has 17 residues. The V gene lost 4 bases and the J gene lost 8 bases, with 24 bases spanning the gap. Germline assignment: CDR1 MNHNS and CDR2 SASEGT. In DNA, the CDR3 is TGTGCCAGCAGTGGGGGACGGGACTTCTATGGCCCTGATGAGCAGTTCTTC. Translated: CASSGGRDFYGPDEQFF.

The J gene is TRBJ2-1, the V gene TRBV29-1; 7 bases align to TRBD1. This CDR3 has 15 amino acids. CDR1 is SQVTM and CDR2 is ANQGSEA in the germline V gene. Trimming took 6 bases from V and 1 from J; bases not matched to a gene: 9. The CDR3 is CSVSRGSLSYNEQFF. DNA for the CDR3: TGCAGCGTATCCAGGGGGAGTTTATCCTACAATGAGCAGTTCTTC.

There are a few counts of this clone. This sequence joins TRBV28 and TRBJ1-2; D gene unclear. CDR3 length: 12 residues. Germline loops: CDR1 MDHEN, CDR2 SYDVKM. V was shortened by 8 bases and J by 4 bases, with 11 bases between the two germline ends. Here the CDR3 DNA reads TGTGCCAGCGAAGCGGGCGGCTATGGCTACACCTTC. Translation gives CASEAGGYGYTF.

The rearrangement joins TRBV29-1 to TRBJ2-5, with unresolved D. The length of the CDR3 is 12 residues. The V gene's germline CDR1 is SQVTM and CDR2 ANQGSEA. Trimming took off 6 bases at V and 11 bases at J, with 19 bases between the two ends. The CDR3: CSVAASASEQYF. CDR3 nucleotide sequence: TGCAGCGTCGCGGCCTCGGCGTCCGAACAGTACTTC. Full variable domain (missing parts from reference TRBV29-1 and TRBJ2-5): SAVISQKPSRDICQRGTSLTIQCQVDSQVTMMFWYRQQPGQSLTLIATANQGSEATYESGFVIDKFPISRPNLTFSTLTVSNMSPEDSSIYLCSVAASASEQYFGPGTRLLVL.

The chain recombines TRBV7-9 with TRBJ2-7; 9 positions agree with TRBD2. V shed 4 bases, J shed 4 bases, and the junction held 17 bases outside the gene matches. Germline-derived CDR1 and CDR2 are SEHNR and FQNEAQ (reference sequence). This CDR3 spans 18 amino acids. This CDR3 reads CASSSQELAGSYRYEQYF. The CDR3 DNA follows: TGTGCCAGCAGCTCCCAGGAGCTAGCGGGATCGTATCGGTACGAGCAGTACTTC.

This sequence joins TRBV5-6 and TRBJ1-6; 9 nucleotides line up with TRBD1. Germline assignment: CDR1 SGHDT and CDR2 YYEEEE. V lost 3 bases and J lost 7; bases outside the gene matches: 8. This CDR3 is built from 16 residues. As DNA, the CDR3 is TGTGCCAGCAGCTGGGGACAGGGAGGCGAGAATTCACCCCTCCACTTT. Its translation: CASSWGQGGENSPLHF.

CDR3 sequence reads: CSVEDPGRARDTQYF. CDR3 DNA: TGCAGCGTTGAAGATCCCGGCAGGGCGAGAGATACGCAGTATTTT. The chain carries TRBV29-1 and TRBJ2-3, with D possibly matching TRBD1 (5 bases). Trimming removed 0 bases at V and 5 bases at J, with 15 bases between. Germline V CDR1 and CDR2: SQVTM, ANQGSEA. The CDR3 spans 15 residues.

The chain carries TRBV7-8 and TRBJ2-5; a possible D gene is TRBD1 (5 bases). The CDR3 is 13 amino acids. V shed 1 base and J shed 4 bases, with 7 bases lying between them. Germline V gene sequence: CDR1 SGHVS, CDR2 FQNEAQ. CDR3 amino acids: CASSLEGVETQYF. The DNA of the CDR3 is TGTGCCAGCAGCTTAGAAGGGGTAGAGACCCAGTACTTC.

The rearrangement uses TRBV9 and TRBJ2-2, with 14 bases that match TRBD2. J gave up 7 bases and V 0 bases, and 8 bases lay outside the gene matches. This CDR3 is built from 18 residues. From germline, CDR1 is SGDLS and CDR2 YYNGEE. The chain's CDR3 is CASSVVATSGRAGGELFF. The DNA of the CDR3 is TGTGCCAGCAGCGTAGTAGCGACTAGCGGGAGGGCCGGCGGGGAGCTGTTTTTT.

The CDR3 reads CASSQGGTGRETQYF. The CDR3 DNA reads TGCGCCAGCAGCCAAGGGGGGACAGGAAGGGAGACCCAGTACTTC. The V call is TRBV4-1, the J call TRBJ2-5, with 8 nucleotides matching TRBD1. This CDR3 contains 15 residues. Germline V gene data show CDR1 as MGHRA and CDR2 as YSYEKL. V gave up 1 base and J gave up 5 bases; unmatched junction bases: 6.

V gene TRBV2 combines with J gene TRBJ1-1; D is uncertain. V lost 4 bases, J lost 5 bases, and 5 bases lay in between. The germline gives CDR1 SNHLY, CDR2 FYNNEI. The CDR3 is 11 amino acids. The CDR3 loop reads CASSAVTEAFF. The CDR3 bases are TGTGCCAGCAGTGCGGTTACTGAAGCTTTCTTT.

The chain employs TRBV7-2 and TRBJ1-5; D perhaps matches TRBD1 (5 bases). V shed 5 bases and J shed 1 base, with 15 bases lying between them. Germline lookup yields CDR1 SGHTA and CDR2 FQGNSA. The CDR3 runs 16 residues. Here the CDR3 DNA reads TGTGCCAGCAGCCGGGACGGGAGGAGAAGCAATCAGCCCCAGCATTTT. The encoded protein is CASSRDGRRSNQPQHF. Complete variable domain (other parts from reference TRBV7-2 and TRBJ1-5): GAGVSQSPSNKVTEKGKDVELRCDPISGHTALYWYRQSLGQGLEFLIYFQGNSAPDKSGLPSDRFSAERTGGSVSTLTIQRTQQEDSAVYLCASSRDGRRSNQPQHFGDGTRLSIL.

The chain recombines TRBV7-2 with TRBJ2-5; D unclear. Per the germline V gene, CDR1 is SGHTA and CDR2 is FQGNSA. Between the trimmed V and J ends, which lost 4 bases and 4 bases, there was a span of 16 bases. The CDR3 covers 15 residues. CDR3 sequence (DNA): TGTGCCAGCAGCTCCCGACTCGTCCGAGGAGAGACCCAGTACTTC. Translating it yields CASSSRLVRGETQYF.

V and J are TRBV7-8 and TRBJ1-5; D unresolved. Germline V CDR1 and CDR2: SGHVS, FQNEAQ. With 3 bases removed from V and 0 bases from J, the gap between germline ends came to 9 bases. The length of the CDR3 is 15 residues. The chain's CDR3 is CASSLTQDSNQPQHF. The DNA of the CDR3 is TGTGCCAGCAGCTTGACTCAAGATAGCAATCAGCCCCAGCATTTT.

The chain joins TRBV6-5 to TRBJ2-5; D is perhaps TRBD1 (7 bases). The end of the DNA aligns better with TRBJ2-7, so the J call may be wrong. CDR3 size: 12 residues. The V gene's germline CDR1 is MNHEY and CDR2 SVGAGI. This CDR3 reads CASKAGGYEQYF. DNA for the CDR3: TGTGCCAGCAAGGCAGGGGGGTACGAGCAGTACTTC.

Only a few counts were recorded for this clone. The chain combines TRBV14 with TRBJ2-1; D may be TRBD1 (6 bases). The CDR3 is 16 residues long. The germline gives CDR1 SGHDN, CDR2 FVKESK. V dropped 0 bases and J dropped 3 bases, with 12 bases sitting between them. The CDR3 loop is CASSQDGTTFYNEQFF. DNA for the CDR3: TGTGCCAGCAGCCAAGATGGGACAACCTTCTACAATGAGCAGTTCTTC.

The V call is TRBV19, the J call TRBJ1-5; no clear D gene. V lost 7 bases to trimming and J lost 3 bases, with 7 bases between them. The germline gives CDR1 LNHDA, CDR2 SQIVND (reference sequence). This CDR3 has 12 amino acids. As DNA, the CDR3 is TGTGCCAGTACCGGGATCAATCAGCCCCAGCATTTT. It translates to CASTGINQPQHF.

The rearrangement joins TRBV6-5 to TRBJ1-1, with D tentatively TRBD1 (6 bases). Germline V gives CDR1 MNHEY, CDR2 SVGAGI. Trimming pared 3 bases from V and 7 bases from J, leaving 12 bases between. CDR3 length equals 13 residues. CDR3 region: CASSYSRGNEAFF. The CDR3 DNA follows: TGTGCCAGCAGTTATTCCAGGGGTAATGAAGCTTTCTTT.

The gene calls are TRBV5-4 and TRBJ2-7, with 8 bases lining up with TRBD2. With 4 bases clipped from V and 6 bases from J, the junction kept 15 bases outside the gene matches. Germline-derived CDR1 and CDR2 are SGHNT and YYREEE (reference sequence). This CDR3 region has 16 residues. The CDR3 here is CASSILLTGGPAEQYF. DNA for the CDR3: TGTGCCAGCAGCATACTCCTTACGGGAGGGCCCGCCGAGCAGTACTTC.

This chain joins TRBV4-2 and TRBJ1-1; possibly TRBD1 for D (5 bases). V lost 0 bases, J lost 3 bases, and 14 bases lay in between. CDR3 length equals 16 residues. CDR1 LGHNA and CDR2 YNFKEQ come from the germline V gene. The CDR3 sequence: CASSQEIRVGHTEAFF. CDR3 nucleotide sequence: TGTGCCAGCAGCCAAGAAATAAGAGTGGGGCACACTGAAGCTTTCTTT.

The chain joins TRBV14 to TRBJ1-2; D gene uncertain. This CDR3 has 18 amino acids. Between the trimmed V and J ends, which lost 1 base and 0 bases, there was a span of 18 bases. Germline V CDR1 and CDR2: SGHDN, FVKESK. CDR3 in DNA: TGTGCCAGCAGCCAAGCTGGCGGTTCCCACTTAGCTAACTATGGCTACACCTTC. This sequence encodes CASSQAGGSHLANYGYTF.

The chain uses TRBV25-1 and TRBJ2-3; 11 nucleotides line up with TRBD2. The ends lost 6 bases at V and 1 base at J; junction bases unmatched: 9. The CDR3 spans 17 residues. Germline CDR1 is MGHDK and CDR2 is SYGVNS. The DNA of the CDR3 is TGTGCCAGCAGACCCGCTAGCGGGAGGTCTGGCACAGATACGCAGTATTTT. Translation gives CASRPASGRSGTDTQYF.

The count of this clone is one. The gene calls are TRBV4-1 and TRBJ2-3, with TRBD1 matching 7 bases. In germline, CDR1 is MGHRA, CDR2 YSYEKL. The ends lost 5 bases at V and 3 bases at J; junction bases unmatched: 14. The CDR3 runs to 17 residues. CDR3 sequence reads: CASSALTGMLVTDTQYF. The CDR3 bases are TGCGCCAGCAGCGCTCTGACAGGGATGCTAGTAACAGATACGCAGTATTTT.